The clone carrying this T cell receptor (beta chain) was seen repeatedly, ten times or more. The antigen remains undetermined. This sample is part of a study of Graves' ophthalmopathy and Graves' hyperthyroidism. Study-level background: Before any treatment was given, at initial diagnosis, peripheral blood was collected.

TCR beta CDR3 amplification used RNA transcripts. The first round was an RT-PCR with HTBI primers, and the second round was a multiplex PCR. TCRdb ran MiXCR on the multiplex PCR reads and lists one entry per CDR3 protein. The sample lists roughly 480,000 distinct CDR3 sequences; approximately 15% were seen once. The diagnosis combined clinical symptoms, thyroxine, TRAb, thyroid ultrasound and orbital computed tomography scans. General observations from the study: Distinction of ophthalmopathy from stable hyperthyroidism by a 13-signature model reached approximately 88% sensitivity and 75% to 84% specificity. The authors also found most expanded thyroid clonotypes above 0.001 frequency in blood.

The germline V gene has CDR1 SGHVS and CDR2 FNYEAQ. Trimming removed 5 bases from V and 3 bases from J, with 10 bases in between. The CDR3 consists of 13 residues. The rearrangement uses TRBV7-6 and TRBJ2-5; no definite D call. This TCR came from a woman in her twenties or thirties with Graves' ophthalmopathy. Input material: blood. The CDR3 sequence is CASSITAKETQYF. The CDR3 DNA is TGTGCCAGCAGCATCACAGCTAAAGAGACCCAGTACTTC.